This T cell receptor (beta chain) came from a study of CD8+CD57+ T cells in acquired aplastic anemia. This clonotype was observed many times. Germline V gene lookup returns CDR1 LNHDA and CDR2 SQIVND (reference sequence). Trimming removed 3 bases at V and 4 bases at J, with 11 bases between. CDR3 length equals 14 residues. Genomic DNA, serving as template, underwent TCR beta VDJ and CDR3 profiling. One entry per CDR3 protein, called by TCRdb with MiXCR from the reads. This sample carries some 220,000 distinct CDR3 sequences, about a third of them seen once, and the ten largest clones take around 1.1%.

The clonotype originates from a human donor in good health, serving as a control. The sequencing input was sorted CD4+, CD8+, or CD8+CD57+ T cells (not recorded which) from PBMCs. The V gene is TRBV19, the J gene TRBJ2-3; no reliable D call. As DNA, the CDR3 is TGTGCCAGTAGTATCAGATGGGTGGCAGATACGCAGTATTTT. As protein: CASSIRWVADTQYF.